A selection of T cell receptor beta chains follows, all from one sample in a study of T cell changes during pregnancy in multiple sclerosis. Repertoires were generated with immunoSEQ multiplex PCR, while TCRdb's copy carries only in-frame clones and drops some. The table shows about 87,000 clones, with 85% to 95% occurring only once. Sequencing used peripheral blood, obtained in the third trimester of pregnancy. The receptors stem from a female donor in good health, enrolled as a control in a pregnancy study. The CDR3 runs from the conserved cysteine through the conserved F or W. The D gene is left open where the match is weak. Clone size is stated in some rows and not others, as once, few, many or a class when expanded.

v_call	d_call	j_call	clone_size	cdr3_aa	cdr3_nt
TRBV18	TRBD1	TRBJ1-1	.	CASSITGQDGEAFF	TGTGCCAGCTCAATAACGGGACAGGACGGTGAAGCTTTCTTT
TRBV5-1	TRBD1	TRBJ2-1	.	CASSPLTGGWYNEQFF	TGCGCCAGCAGTCCACTAACAGGGGGATGGTACAATGAGCAGTTCTTC
TRBV27	.	TRBJ2-1	.	CASSLSGWDNEQFF	TGTGCCAGCAGCCTTTCCGGGTGGGACAATGAGCAGTTCTTC
TRBV5-1	TRBD2	TRBJ2-5	.	CASSSRITGGKETQYF	TGCGCCAGCAGCTCGAGGATCACGGGAGGGAAGGAGACCCAGTACTTC
TRBV2	.	TRBJ1-2	.	CASSEMGVSSGYTF	TGTGCCAGCAGTGAGATGGGAGTGAGCTCTGGCTACACCTTC
TRBV27	.	TRBJ2-7	.	CASKGRPSWAEQYF	TGTGCCAGCAAAGGTCGCCCTAGCTGGGCCGAGCAGTACTTC
TRBV2	.	TRBJ2-3	.	CASRWDLYTDTQYF	TGTGCCAGCAGATGGGACTTATACACAGATACGCAGTATTTT
TRBV19	.	TRBJ1-2	.	CASSASALDYGYTF	TGTGCCAGTAGTGCATCAGCACTAGACTATGGCTACACCTTC
TRBV28	TRBD1	TRBJ2-5	.	CASSKDRVKQETQYF	TGTGCCAGCAGCAAGGACAGGGTGAAACAAGAGACCCAGTACTTC
TRBV9	TRBD2	TRBJ2-7	.	CASSVGLAPGYEQYF	TGTGCCAGCAGCGTGGGACTAGCGCCGGGCTACGAGCAGTACTTC
TRBV5-5	TRBD1	TRBJ1-4	.	CASSRDRAGEKLFF	TGTGCCAGCAGCCGAGACAGGGCCGGGGAAAAACTGTTTTTT
TRBV9	TRBD1	TRBJ2-6	.	CASSPDIPGTGGTFSGANVLTF	TGTGCCAGCAGCCCCGATATACCCGGGACAGGGGGTACATTCTCTGGGGCCAACGTCCTGACTTTC
TRBV6-1	.	TRBJ2-7	.	CASSEAEVPPSYEQYF	TGTGCCAGCAGTGAAGCGGAGGTCCCCCCGTCGTACGAGCAGTACTTC
TRBV28	.	TRBJ1-2	.	CASRRGGVYGYTF	TGTGCCAGCCGCCGGGGGGGGGTATATGGCTACACCTTC
TRBV19	.	TRBJ1-1	.	CASRRGTEAFF	TGTGCCAGTAGGAGAGGGACTGAAGCTTTCTTT
TRBV9	.	TRBJ1-4	.	CASSVGATNEKLFF	TGTGCCAGCAGCGTAGGAGCAACTAATGAAAAACTGTTTTTT
TRBV29-1	.	TRBJ2-1	.	CSVASTDSSSYNEQFF	TGCAGCGTTGCAAGTACGGACAGTTCTTCCTACAATGAGCAGTTCTTC
TRBV28	.	TRBJ1-2	.	CASSFPGGGYTF	TGTGCCAGCAGTTTCCCCGGCGGAGGCTACACCTTC
TRBV28	.	TRBJ2-4	.	CASSPQGLRAKNIQYF	TGTGCCAGCAGTCCGCAGGGGCTGCGGGCCAAAAACATTCAGTACTTC
TRBV5-1	TRBD2	TRBJ2-3	.	CASSYYSQTSGIADTQYF	TGCGCCAGCAGCTATTATTCCCAGACTAGCGGGATTGCAGATACGCAGTATTTT
TRBV19	TRBD2	TRBJ2-7	.	CASRAGGSSYEQYF	TGTGCCAGTCGTGCGGGGGGGTCCTCCTACGAGCAGTACTTC
TRBV5-1	.	TRBJ2-2	.	CASSLGGPGSGELFF	TGCGCCAGCAGCTTGGGGGGCCCCGGGTCCGGGGAGCTGTTTTTT
TRBV7-9	TRBD1	TRBJ2-7	.	CASSLWTGEGEQYF	TGTGCCAGCAGCTTATGGACAGGGGAAGGGGAGCAGTACTTC
TRBV5-4	.	TRBJ2-3	.	CASSSYTRDTQYF	TGTGCCAGCAGCTCCTATACTCGGGATACGCAGTATTTT
TRBV2	TRBD1	TRBJ2-5	.	CASRPPGQGAETQYF	TGTGCCAGCAGGCCCCCGGGACAGGGGGCTGAGACCCAGTACTTC
TRBV11-2	.	TRBJ1-4	.	CASSRGQNEKLFF	TGTGCCAGCAGCCGTGGACAGAATGAAAAACTGTTTTTT
TRBV4-1	TRBD1	TRBJ2-7	.	CASSLPGQGTYEQYF	TGCGCCAGCAGCCTCCCGGGACAGGGAACCTACGAGCAGTACTTC
TRBV25-1	.	TRBJ2-7	once	CASSEFWRTSYEQYF	TGTGCCAGCAGTGAATTTTGGAGGACCTCCTACGAGCAGTACTTC
TRBV30	.	TRBJ2-4	.	CAWSVGHRNIQYF	TGTGCCTGGAGTGTTGGGCACCGAAACATTCAGTACTTC
TRBV5-1	TRBD2	TRBJ2-3	few	CASSLVGRAEDTQYF	TGCGCCAGCAGCTTGGTCGGGAGGGCCGAAGATACGCAGTATTTT
TRBV6-5	TRBD1	TRBJ2-7	.	CASSYDRGTYEQYF	TGTGCCAGCAGTTACGACAGGGGAACCTACGAGCAGTACTTC
TRBV6-4	TRBD2	TRBJ2-2	.	CASSAIAGRAGELFF	TGTGCCAGCAGCGCCATAGCGGGAAGGGCCGGGGAGCTGTTTTTT
TRBV18	TRBD2	TRBJ2-7	.	CASSPLAGGWHEQYF	TGTGCCAGCTCACCACTAGCGGGAGGGTGGCACGAGCAGTACTTC
TRBV6-1	.	TRBJ1-5	.	CASRTTGPNQPQHF	TGTGCCAGCAGGACGACAGGACCCAATCAGCCCCAGCATTTT
TRBV6-4	.	TRBJ2-1	.	CASSDSPSSYNEQFF	TGTGCCAGCAGTGACAGTCCGAGCTCCTACAATGAGCAGTTCTTC
TRBV9	TRBD1	TRBJ1-1	.	CASSVRQGGTEAFF	TGTGCCAGCAGCGTTAGACAGGGTGGCACTGAAGCTTTCTTT
TRBV10-1	.	TRBJ1-1	.	CASLRGGKKSLNTEAFF	TGCGCCAGCCTGAGGGGGGGGAAAAAGTCCTTGAACACTGAAGCTTTCTTT
TRBV30	.	TRBJ1-1	.	CAWSRQGGTEAFF	TGTGCCTGGAGTCGCCAGGGAGGCACTGAAGCTTTCTTT
TRBV11-1	.	TRBJ2-7	.	CASSLAWAGTEDSYEQYF	TGTGCCAGCAGCTTAGCCTGGGCCGGGACTGAAGACTCCTACGAGCAGTACTTC
TRBV28	TRBD1	TRBJ2-7	.	CATLAGTGEYEQYF	TGTGCCACCCTAGCTGGGACAGGAGAGTACGAGCAGTACTTC
TRBV29-1	.	TRBJ2-5	.	CSHKRGETQYF	TGCAGCCACAAGAGAGGAGAGACCCAGTACTTC
TRBV5-1	.	TRBJ2-2	once	CASSAGAPNTGELFF	TGCGCCAGCAGCGCAGGGGCGCCTAACACCGGGGAGCTGTTTTTT
TRBV11-3	TRBD2	TRBJ2-3	once	CASSSTSGRHRDTQYF	TGTGCCAGCAGCTCGACTAGCGGGAGACACCGAGATACGCAGTATTTT
TRBV5-1	TRBD2	TRBJ2-1	.	CASSRGLAGEHEQFF	TGCGCCAGCAGCCGGGGACTAGCGGGAGAACATGAGCAGTTCTTC
TRBV13	.	TRBJ2-5	.	CASSLDRRQETQYF	TGTGCCAGCAGCTTAGACAGGCGTCAAGAGACCCAGTACTTC
TRBV11-2	.	TRBJ1-5	.	CASSLDGGGQPQHF	TGTGCCAGCAGCTTAGATGGCGGAGGTCAGCCCCAGCATTTT
TRBV28	.	TRBJ2-7	once	CASSLTVSYEQYF	TGTGCCAGCAGTTTGACAGTTTCCTACGAGCAGTACTTC
TRBV29-1	.	TRBJ2-2	.	CSGGGANTGELFF	TGCAGCGGGGGCGGCGCGAACACCGGGGAGCTGTTTTTT
TRBV6-6	.	TRBJ2-2	.	CASSRLTTGELFF	TGTGCCAGCAGTCGCCTAACGACCGGGGAGCTGTTTTTT